Presented here are 27 T cell receptor beta chains from one specimen sequenced in a study of memory CD4+ T cells and cytomegalovirus serostatus. The table came from immunoSEQ multiplex PCR; TCRdb's copy has only in-frame clones and leaves some out. The sample shows approximately 40,000 clones, over 70% of them seen only once. Single viable CD3+CD4+CD8-CD45RO+ cells were sorted as the memory CD4+ T cells. Sequenced input: memory CD4+ T cells from blood. These receptors all stem from an adult in good health and CMV-seronegative.

The gene calls are TRBV18 and TRBJ2-1; D not certain. The germline V and J ends were trimmed by 2 bases and 2 bases, with 13 bases remaining between them. The CDR3 contains 16 residues. Per germline, CDR1 KGHSH and CDR2 LQKENI. Here the CDR3 DNA reads TGTGCCAGCTCACCATCTGCCCCAGGAACCTACAATGAGCAGTTCTTC. Protein product: CASSPSAPGTYNEQFF.

The J gene is TRBJ1-4, the V gene TRBV19, with D unresolved. Germline CDR1 is LNHDA and CDR2 is SQIVND (reference sequence). Trimming took 9 bases from V and 8 from J, leaving 19 bases between them. The CDR3 runs to 14 residues. CDR3 protein: CASTPGRLGEKLFF. CDR3 in DNA: TGTGCCAGCACCCCCGGCAGGCTTGGAGAAAAACTGTTTTTT.

The V gene is TRBV7-2, the J gene TRBJ2-1, with no clear D. V was clipped by 2 bases and J by 9 bases, with 11 bases between them. The CDR3 is made up of 13 amino acids. Germline values: CDR1 SGHTA, CDR2 FQGNSA. The CDR3 loop is CASSLRLLSEQFF. CDR3 bases: TGTGCCAGCAGCTTAAGGTTACTATCTGAGCAGTTCTTC. The full variable domain, in which reference TRBV7-2 and TRBJ2-1 provide the parts outside the CDR3, is GAGVSQSPSNKVTEKGKDVELRCDPISGHTALYWYRQSLGQGLEFLIYFQGNSAPDKSGLPSDRFSAERTGGSVSTLTIQRTQQEDSAVYLCASSLRLLSEQFFGPGTRLTVL.

The rearrangement joins TRBV6-5 to TRBJ2-7; TRBD1 matches at 7 bases. Germline V gives CDR1 MNHEY, CDR2 SVGAGI. The V and J ends lost 0 bases and 4 bases, in that order; junction bases with no gene match: 0. CDR3 size: 13 residues. The CDR3 region is CASSYSTGYEQYF. The CDR3 DNA reads as TGTGCCAGCAGTTACTCGACAGGGTACGAGCAGTACTTC.

CDR3: CASSFMTDNSPLHF. CDR3 nucleotide sequence: TGTGCCAGCAGTTTTATGACAGATAATTCACCCCTCCACTTT. This chain uses TRBV28 with TRBJ1-6; D is possibly TRBD1 (5 bases). V was cut by 3 bases and J by 5 bases, with 8 bases left in between. This CDR3 has 14 residues. The germline gives CDR1 MDHEN, CDR2 SYDVKM.

The chain has TRBV28 and TRBJ1-2, with 9 bases fitting TRBD1. Per germline, CDR1 MDHEN and CDR2 SYDVKM. CDR3 length equals 15 residues. V lost 4 bases, J lost 4 bases, and 7 bases stayed unmatched. The CDR3 sequence: CASSSTADRGYGYTF. The DNA for the CDR3 is TGTGCCAGCAGTTCCACCGCGGACAGGGGCTATGGCTACACCTTC.

The chain has TRBV6-5 and TRBJ2-3; 7 nucleotides line up with TRBD1. The V and J ends lost 4 bases and 3 bases, in that order; junction bases with no gene match: 10. The CDR3 contains 16 residues. CDR1 is MNHEY and CDR2 is SVGAGI in the germline V gene. CDR3 sequence reads: CASSLDRLLVTDTQYF. Here the CDR3 DNA reads TGTGCCAGCAGTTTGGACAGGCTACTTGTAACAGATACGCAGTATTTT.

The chain joins TRBV27 to TRBJ2-3; 7 nucleotides agree with TRBD2. Germline V gene lookup returns CDR1 MNHEY and CDR2 SMNVEV (reference sequence). The CDR3 has 14 residues. Trimming took 4 bases from V and 1 from J; bases not matched to a gene: 2. CDR3 protein: CASSSGLRTDTQYF. CDR3 nucleotide sequence: TGTGCCAGCAGTTCGGGACTACGCACAGATACGCAGTATTTT.

This chain links TRBV7-3 with TRBJ2-5; possible D gene TRBD2, 6 bases. The germline V gene has CDR1 SGHTA and CDR2 FQGTGA. This CDR3 is built from 15 residues. Trimming removed 4 bases at V and 5 bases at J, with 17 bases between. The chain's CDR3 is CASSSQGLRGETQYF. The CDR3, as DNA: TGTGCCAGCAGCTCTCAGGGACTTCGGGGTGAGACCCAGTACTTC.

The CDR3 sequence: CASSTGGEQFF. CDR3 coding DNA: TGTGCCAGCAGTACCGGGGGTGAGCAGTTCTTC. The V gene is TRBV2, the J gene TRBJ2-1; a possible D gene is TRBD2 (6 bases). Germline assignment: CDR1 SNHLY and CDR2 FYNNEI. The CDR3 is 11 residues long. With 5 bases removed from V and 9 bases from J, the gap between germline ends came to 8 bases.

The chain couples TRBV9 to TRBJ2-2, with 9 bases identical to TRBD1. Per germline, CDR1 SGDLS and CDR2 YYNGEE. V shed 4 bases and J 7 bases; nucleotides not matched to a gene: 14. The length of the CDR3 is 17 residues. CDR3 sequence reads: CASSSRGGTGGGGELFF. DNA of the CDR3: TGTGCCAGCAGCTCCCGTGGAGGAACAGGGGGCGGCGGGGAGCTGTTTTTT.

The chain recombines TRBV28 with TRBJ1-5; 8 bases match TRBD1. The V gene's germline CDR1 is MDHEN and CDR2 SYDVKM. This CDR3 has 13 amino acids. V was pared by 9 bases and J by 7 bases, with 8 bases of the junction left unmatched. Here the CDR3 reads CASSDRAGQPQHF. CDR3 DNA sequence: TGTGCCAGTTCGGACAGGGCTGGCCAGCCCCAGCATTTT.

This clone was recorded once. The gene calls are TRBV5-6 and TRBJ1-1; D is undetermined. The CDR3 contains 12 residues. The germline V gene encodes CDR1 SGHDT and CDR2 YYEEEE. V was shortened by 2 bases and J by 4 bases, with 6 bases between the two germline ends. The DNA for the CDR3 is TGTGCCAGCAGCTTAGGTACCACTGAAGCTTTCTTT. Amino acid sequence: CASSLGTTEAFF. Full variable domain (missing parts from reference TRBV5-6 and TRBJ1-1): DAGVTQSPTHLIKTRGQQVTLRCSPKSGHDTVSWYQQALGQGPQFIFQYYEEEERQRGNFPDRFSGHQFPNYSSELNVNALLLGDSALYLCASSLGTTEAFFGQGTRLTVV.

V gene TRBV18 combines with J gene TRBJ2-7; D possibly corresponds to TRBD1 (6 bases). Trimming left V 0 bases short and J 5 bases short, with 11 bases between. The length of the CDR3 is 14 residues. The V gene's germline CDR1 is KGHSH and CDR2 LQKENI. CDR3 sequence reads: CASSPPRQGNEQYF. CDR3 in DNA: TGTGCCAGCTCACCACCCCGTCAGGGGAACGAGCAGTACTTC.

The chain links TRBV7-6 to TRBJ1-1; perhaps TRBD1 as D (5 bases). Germline values: CDR1 SGHVS, CDR2 FNYEAQ. This CDR3 region has 17 residues. Trimming shortened V by 5 bases and J by 0 bases, and 19 bases separated the two germline ends. The CDR3 loop reads CASSPQGGAGMNTEAFF. The CDR3 DNA reads as TGTGCCAGCAGCCCCCAGGGAGGAGCAGGAATGAACACTGAAGCTTTCTTT.

The rearrangement joins TRBV5-1 to TRBJ1-2, with TRBD1 identical over 8 bases. Germline loops: CDR1 SGHRS, CDR2 YFSETQ. V lost 0 bases, J lost 4 bases, and 2 bases stayed unmatched. The CDR3 is 14 amino acids. The CDR3 sequence is CASSLDRGAYGYTF. The DNA for the CDR3 is TGCGCCAGCAGCTTGGACAGGGGGGCCTATGGCTACACCTTC.

The chain is built from TRBV21-1 and TRBJ1-1. TRBV21-1 is an annotated pseudogene. CDR3 length: 14 residues. DNA of the CDR3: TGTGCCAGCAGCAAAGTAGGAGGAGCCGCCGGAGCTTTCTTT. Translation gives CASSKVGGAAGAFF.

By its share, this clone is medium-sized. The chain is built from TRBV19 and TRBJ1-2, with D uncertain. Trimming took off 4 bases at V and 0 bases at J, with 15 bases between the two ends. The CDR3 loop spans 16 amino acids. In germline, CDR1 is LNHDA, CDR2 SQIVND (reference sequence). The CDR3 DNA follows: TGTGCCAGTAGTACCCCCAAGAGGAACTCTAACTATGGCTACACCTTC. Translating it yields CASSTPKRNSNYGYTF.

V gene TRBV4-1 combines with J gene TRBJ2-7, with 7 bases matching TRBD1. The V gene's germline CDR1 is MGHRA and CDR2 YSYEKL. The CDR3 covers 16 residues. J gave up 2 bases and V 0 bases, and 7 bases lay outside the gene matches. The DNA of the CDR3 is TGCGCCAGCAGCCAAGATCTAGGGACAGCTGCCTACGAGCAGTACTTC. It is translated as CASSQDLGTAAYEQYF.

This clone was counted once. The chain carries TRBV27 and TRBJ2-1, with D possibly being TRBD1 (6 bases). V dropped 3 bases and J dropped 8 bases, with 17 bases sitting between them. The CDR3 is 15 amino acids. Per germline, CDR1 MNHEY and CDR2 SMNVEV (reference sequence). The CDR3 region is CASSFRGGWVDEQFF. In nucleotides, the CDR3 is TGTGCCAGCAGTTTTAGAGGGGGTTGGGTTGATGAGCAGTTCTTC.

The rearrangement joins TRBV14 to TRBJ2-1; D is unclear. The germline V and J ends were trimmed by 1 base and 8 bases, with 6 bases remaining between them. CDR1 SGHDN and CDR2 FVKESK come from the germline V gene. CDR3 length: 12 amino acids. The CDR3 loop is CASSQGVYEQFF. The DNA for the CDR3 is TGTGCCAGCAGCCAAGGGGTCTATGAGCAGTTCTTC.

This chain links TRBV6-4 with TRBJ1-2; 9 bases are a match to TRBD1. The CDR3 is 14 amino acids. J gave up 7 bases and V 7 bases, and 10 bases lay outside the gene matches. Per the germline V gene, CDR1 is MRHNA and CDR2 is SNTAGT. CDR3 in amino acids: CASKRGQGIGGYTF. The CDR3, as DNA: TGTGCCAGCAAGAGGGGACAGGGTATCGGTGGCTACACCTTC.

The CDR3 coding sequence is TGTGCCAGCAGCCAAAATCAGGGAGCGGGAAACACCATATATTTT. It specifies CASSQNQGAGNTIYF. This chain connects TRBV4-2 to TRBJ1-3, with D perhaps TRBD1 (5 bases). Germline CDR1 is LGHNA and CDR2 is YNFKEQ. The CDR3 length is 15 residues. Between the trimmed V and J ends, which lost 2 bases and 4 bases, there was a span of 12 bases.

The gene calls are TRBV10-3 and TRBJ2-3; 8 bases are shared with TRBD1. This CDR3 comprises 15 residues. Germline V gene sequence: CDR1 ENHRY, CDR2 SYGVKD. With V trimmed by 10 bases and J by 3 bases, 12 bases remained unmatched. The CDR3 DNA is TGTGCCACCGGAGCAGGGGGCGCGGGGACAGATACGCAGTATTTT. Protein: CATGAGGAGTDTQYF.

This clone was seen just once. The chain uses TRBV29-1 and TRBJ1-1, with D unclear. This CDR3 contains 12 residues. Germline-derived CDR1 and CDR2 are SQVTM and ANQGSEA. Trimming stripped 2 bases from V and 1 base from J, with 5 bases between. The CDR3 here is CSVERSNTEAFF. CDR3 in DNA: TGCAGCGTTGAAAGGTCGAACACTGAAGCTTTCTTT.

V gene TRBV21-1 combines with J gene TRBJ1-1. TRBV21-1 is a known pseudogene. CDR3 length: 12 amino acids. CDR3 coding DNA: TGTGCCAGCAGCCGGACCGGGGGCGTAGCTTTCTTT. Residues: CASSRTGGVAFF.

The CDR3: CAWSVAGGSSSYEQYF. As DNA, the CDR3 is TGTGCCTGGAGTGTAGCGGGGGGTTCGAGCTCCTACGAGCAGTACTTC. This sequence joins TRBV30 and TRBJ2-7; 9 bases line up with TRBD2. This CDR3 contains 16 residues. Germline assignment: CDR1 GTSNPN and CDR2 SVGIG (reference sequence). V lost 0 bases to trimming and J lost 0 bases; unmatched junction nucleotides: 6.